This is a list of T cell receptor beta chains from one sample in a study of cytotoxic CD8 clonotypes in ibrutinib-treated CLL. Measured with immunoSEQ multiplex PCR; TCRdb has only the in-frame clones, and not every one. The profile shows some 200,000 clones, 70% of them singletons. The sequencing here drew on PBMCs, taken after 12 months of ibrutinib treatment. The source is a human donor with chronic lymphocytic leukemia. Both conserved end residues are part of each CDR3. The D gene is left open where the match is weak. Expanded clones are given a class, and other clones once, few, many or no size at all.

clone size: many; D gene: TRBD1; V gene: TRBV7-2; J gene: TRBJ1-2; CDR3 DNA: TGTGCCACCATGAAGGACAGGAGCGACTATGGCTACACCTTC; CDR3 protein: CATMKDRSDYGYTF
clone size: few; D gene: NA; V gene: TRBV30; J gene: TRBJ2-2; CDR3 DNA: TGTGCCTGGAGTGTACGAAGTTTAGTTAGGCCCGGGGAGCTGTTTTTT; CDR3 protein: CAWSVRSLVRPGELFF
clone size: once; D gene: NA; V gene: TRBV28; J gene: TRBJ2-7; CDR3 DNA: TGTGCCAGCAGTTTCAGACGAGGGCAGTACTTC; CDR3 protein: CASSFRRGQYF
clone size: NA; D gene: TRBD1; V gene: TRBV7-3; J gene: TRBJ2-7; CDR3 DNA: TGTGCCAGCAGCTTGGCGGCCGGGACAGACTACGAGCAGTACTTC; CDR3 protein: CASSLAAGTDYEQYF
clone size: NA; D gene: NA; V gene: TRBV9; J gene: TRBJ1-2; CDR3 DNA: TGTGCCAGCAGTCAACAGCACTATGGCTACACCTTC; CDR3 protein: CASSQQHYGYTF
clone size: few; D gene: NA; V gene: TRBV19; J gene: TRBJ1-1; CDR3 DNA: TGTGCCACCTTTAACACTGAAGCTTTCTTT; CDR3 protein: CATFNTEAFF
clone size: once; D gene: NA; V gene: TRBV9; J gene: TRBJ2-7; CDR3 DNA: TGTGCCAGTAGCCGACTGCCCTCCTACGAGCAGTACTTC; CDR3 protein: CASSRLPSYEQYF
clone size: once; D gene: TRBD2; V gene: TRBV2; J gene: TRBJ2-3; CDR3 DNA: TGTGCCAGCAGCCGGGAGGTCACAGATACGCAGTATTTT; CDR3 protein: CASSREVTDTQYF
clone size: NA; D gene: TRBD1; V gene: TRBV4-1; J gene: TRBJ2-7; CDR3 DNA: TGCGCCAGCAGCCAACCGGGACAGAGCTCCTACGAGCAGTACTTC; CDR3 protein: CASSQPGQSSYEQYF
clone size: NA; D gene: NA; V gene: TRBV7-9; J gene: TRBJ2-7; CDR3 DNA: TGTGCCAGCAGCTTTTCCTACGAGCAGTACTTC; CDR3 protein: CASSFSYEQYF
clone size: NA; D gene: NA; V gene: TRBV5-6; J gene: TRBJ2-4; CDR3 DNA: TGTGCCAGCAGCTTGCCCCTAGCCAAAAACATTCAGTACTTC; CDR3 protein: CASSLPLAKNIQYF
clone size: NA; D gene: NA; V gene: TRBV5-1; J gene: TRBJ2-2; CDR3 DNA: TGCGCCAGCAGCTTGGTTCGGGATCACACCGGGGAGCTGTTTTTT; CDR3 protein: CASSLVRDHTGELFF
clone size: once; D gene: NA; V gene: TRBV5-1; J gene: TRBJ2-2; CDR3 DNA: TGCGCCAGCAGCTTGGTGGGGTCGCGGGACGGGGAGCTGTTTTTT; CDR3 protein: CASSLVGSRDGELFF
clone size: NA; D gene: NA; V gene: TRBV10-2; J gene: TRBJ1-2; CDR3 DNA: TGCGCCAGCAGTGAGGAGGGAAGGGTTGATGGCTACACCTTC; CDR3 protein: CASSEEGRVDGYTF
clone size: NA; D gene: TRBD1; V gene: TRBV7-9; J gene: TRBJ1-1; CDR3 DNA: TGTGCCAGCAGCTTGGGGACAGGGCACATGAACACTGAAGCTTTCTTT; CDR3 protein: CASSLGTGHMNTEAFF
clone size: NA; D gene: TRBD2; V gene: TRBV6-5; J gene: TRBJ2-7; CDR3 DNA: TGTACTAGCGGGAGTGAAAGGTATCCCTACGAGCAGTACTTC; CDR3 protein: CTSGSERYPYEQYF
clone size: few; D gene: NA; V gene: TRBV2; J gene: TRBJ1-5; CDR3 DNA: TGTGCCAGCAGTCGACAGGGCAATCAGCCCCAGCATTTT; CDR3 protein: CASSRQGNQPQHF
clone size: once; D gene: NA; V gene: TRBV28; J gene: TRBJ2-7; CDR3 DNA: TGTGCCAGCAGTTCCAGGGACTTTCGCGAGCAGTACTTC; CDR3 protein: CASSSRDFREQYF
clone size: NA; D gene: NA; V gene: TRBV19; J gene: TRBJ1-2; CDR3 DNA: TGTGCCAGTTCTCCCCCTTGGGGAGTTAACTATGGCTACACCTTC; CDR3 protein: CASSPPWGVNYGYTF
clone size: NA; D gene: TRBD1; V gene: TRBV6-6; J gene: TRBJ1-1; CDR3 DNA: TGTGCCAGCAGTTCCGGACAGGGCCTGAACACTGAAGCTTTCTTT; CDR3 protein: CASSSGQGLNTEAFF
clone size: NA; D gene: NA; V gene: TRBV4-2; J gene: TRBJ2-2; CDR3 DNA: TGTGCCAGCAGCCAAGACCCGAGAGCGGCGAACACCGGGGAGCTGTTTTTT; CDR3 protein: CASSQDPRAANTGELFF
clone size: NA; D gene: NA; V gene: TRBV6-1; J gene: TRBJ2-3; CDR3 DNA: TGTGCCAGCGGGAAGGAGGGTCCTAGCACAGATACGCAGTATTTT; CDR3 protein: CASGKEGPSTDTQYF
clone size: NA; D gene: TRBD1; V gene: TRBV9; J gene: TRBJ1-1; CDR3 DNA: TGTGCCAGCAGCGTAGTTGACAGGGATGCAAACACTGAAGCTTTCTTT; CDR3 protein: CASSVVDRDANTEAFF
clone size: NA; D gene: NA; V gene: TRBV2; J gene: TRBJ1-2; CDR3 DNA: TGTGCCAGCAGTGACCGGGGCGGTGTATTCTATGGCTACACCTTC; CDR3 protein: CASSDRGGVFYGYTF
clone size: few; D gene: NA; V gene: TRBV7-2; J gene: TRBJ2-7; CDR3 DNA: TGTGCCAGCAGCCCCCCTTTGGGGGAGTCTGAGAACGAGCAGTACTTC; CDR3 protein: CASSPPLGESENEQYF
clone size: NA; D gene: NA; V gene: TRBV4-3; J gene: TRBJ2-1; CDR3 DNA: TGCGCCAGCAGCCAAGGGGGTGGTGGTAGTGAGCAGTTCTTC; CDR3 protein: CASSQGGGGSEQFF
clone size: NA; D gene: NA; V gene: TRBV6-6; J gene: TRBJ1-5; CDR3 DNA: TGTGCCAGCATAGCCCCCCGGGGGGATAGCAATCAGCCCCAGCATTTT; CDR3 protein: CASIAPRGDSNQPQHF
clone size: NA; D gene: NA; V gene: TRBV5-1; J gene: TRBJ1-1; CDR3 DNA: TGCGCCAGCAGCCCGGACGGGAACACTGAAGCTTTCTTT; CDR3 protein: CASSPDGNTEAFF
clone size: few; D gene: NA; V gene: TRBV5-4; J gene: TRBJ2-1; CDR3 DNA: TGTGCCAGCAGCTGGGACGGAAGCTCCTACAATGAGCAGTTCTTC; CDR3 protein: CASSWDGSSYNEQFF
clone size: NA; D gene: TRBD1; V gene: TRBV29-1; J gene: TRBJ2-7; CDR3 DNA: TGCAGCGTTGAGGTCAGGGGGCTAGGCGAGCAGTACTTC; CDR3 protein: CSVEVRGLGEQYF
clone size: NA; D gene: NA; V gene: TRBV28; J gene: TRBJ2-5; CDR3 DNA: TGTGCCAGCAGTTTTTCCGGGTTGAAAGAGACCCAGTACTTC; CDR3 protein: CASSFSGLKETQYF
clone size: NA; D gene: NA; V gene: TRBV9; J gene: TRBJ2-1; CDR3 DNA: TGTGCCAGCAGCGTAGAGGGCAGCGGTGCCTACAATGAGCAGTTCTTC; CDR3 protein: CASSVEGSGAYNEQFF
clone size: few; D gene: NA; V gene: TRBV2; J gene: TRBJ1-1; CDR3 DNA: TGTGCCAGCAGTGTAGGGGAGATTGTTGCAGCTTTCTTT; CDR3 protein: CASSVGEIVAAFF
clone size: NA; D gene: NA; V gene: TRBV29-1; J gene: TRBJ1-1; CDR3 DNA: TGCAGCGTTTTCCACACTGAAGCTTTCTTT; CDR3 protein: CSVFHTEAFF
clone size: NA; D gene: TRBD1; V gene: TRBV29-1; J gene: TRBJ2-3; CDR3 DNA: TGCAGCGCTACCGGGACAGGGCTCACAGATACGCAGTATTTT; CDR3 protein: CSATGTGLTDTQYF
clone size: NA; D gene: TRBD1; V gene: TRBV30; J gene: TRBJ1-4; CDR3 DNA: TGTGCCTGGAGTGGACAGGGTACGGGAGAAAAACTGTTTTTT; CDR3 protein: CAWSGQGTGEKLFF
clone size: few; D gene: NA; V gene: TRBV2; J gene: TRBJ1-5; CDR3 DNA: TGTGCCAGCAGTTTGCGGATTAATCAGCCCCAGCATTTT; CDR3 protein: CASSLRINQPQHF
clone size: NA; D gene: NA; V gene: TRBV6-6; J gene: TRBJ1-5; CDR3 DNA: TGTGCCAGCAGTTACCAGGGAGGGGATCAGCCCCAGCATTTT; CDR3 protein: CASSYQGGDQPQHF
clone size: many; D gene: NA; V gene: TRBV7-3; J gene: TRBJ1-6; CDR3 DNA: TGTGCCAGCAGCTTATACGAAACCCGCGGGGGAACACCCCTCCACTTT; CDR3 protein: CASSLYETRGGTPLHF
clone size: NA; D gene: NA; V gene: TRBV7-2; J gene: TRBJ2-4; CDR3 DNA: TGTGCCAGCAGCCCACGCGGAACAGGGAAACCCAAAAACATTCAGTACTTC; CDR3 protein: CASSPRGTGKPKNIQYF